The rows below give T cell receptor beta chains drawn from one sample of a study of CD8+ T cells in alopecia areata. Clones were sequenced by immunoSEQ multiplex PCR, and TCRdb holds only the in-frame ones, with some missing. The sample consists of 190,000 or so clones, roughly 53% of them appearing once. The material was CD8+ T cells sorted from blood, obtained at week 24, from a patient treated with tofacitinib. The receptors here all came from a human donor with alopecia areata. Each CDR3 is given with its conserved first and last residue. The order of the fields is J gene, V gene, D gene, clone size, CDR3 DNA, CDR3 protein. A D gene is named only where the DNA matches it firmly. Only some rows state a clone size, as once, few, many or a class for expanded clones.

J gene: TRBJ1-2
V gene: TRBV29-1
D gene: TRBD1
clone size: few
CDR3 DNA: TGCAGCGTCTGGTGGGAGTTACCGGGACAGAACTATGGCTACACCTTC
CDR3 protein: CSVWWELPGQNYGYTF

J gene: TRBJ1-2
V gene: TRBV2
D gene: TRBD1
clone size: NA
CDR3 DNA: TGTGCCAGCAACGACAGACAGGGAGACTATGGCTACACCTTC
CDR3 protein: CASNDRQGDYGYTF

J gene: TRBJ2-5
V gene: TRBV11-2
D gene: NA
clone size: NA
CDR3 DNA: TGTGCCAGCAGCTTAACCAGGCGGGGGCCCCAAGAGACCCAGTACTTC
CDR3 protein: CASSLTRRGPQETQYF

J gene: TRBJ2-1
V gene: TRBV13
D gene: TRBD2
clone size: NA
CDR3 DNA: TGTGCCAGCAGCTTTAGGAAGCGGGGGGGCAGTGAGCAGTTCTTC
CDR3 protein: CASSFRKRGGSEQFF

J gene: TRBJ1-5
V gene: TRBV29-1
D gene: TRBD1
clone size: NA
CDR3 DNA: TGCAGCGTTGGGACAGGTGGGGACCAGCCCCAGCATTTT
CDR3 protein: CSVGTGGDQPQHF

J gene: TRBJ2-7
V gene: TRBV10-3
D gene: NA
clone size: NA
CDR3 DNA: TGTGCCATCAGTGAGTCTTCCCCAGACTCCTACGAGCAGTACTTC
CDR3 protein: CAISESSPDSYEQYF

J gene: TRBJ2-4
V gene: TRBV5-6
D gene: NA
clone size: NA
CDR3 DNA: TGTGCCAGCCTCATTCTACCCGCCTACTTC
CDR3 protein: CASLILPAYF

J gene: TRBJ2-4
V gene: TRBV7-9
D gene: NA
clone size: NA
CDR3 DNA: TGTGCCAGCAGCCTCGGGACTTCCAAAAACATTCAGTACTTC
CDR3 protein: CASSLGTSKNIQYF

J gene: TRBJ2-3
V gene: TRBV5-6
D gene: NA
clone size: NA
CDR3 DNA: TGTGCCAGCAGCTTCGGGTCCCATACGCAGTATTTT
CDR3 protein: CASSFGSHTQYF

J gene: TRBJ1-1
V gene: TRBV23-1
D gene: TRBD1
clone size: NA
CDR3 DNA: TGCGCCAGCAGGGAGACTCACCGGGACAGAAACACTGAAGCTTTCTTT
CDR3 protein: CASRETHRDRNTEAFF

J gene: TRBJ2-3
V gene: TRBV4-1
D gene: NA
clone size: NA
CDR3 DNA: TGCGCCAGCAGCCAATCGCAAGATACGCAGTATTTT
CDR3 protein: CASSQSQDTQYF

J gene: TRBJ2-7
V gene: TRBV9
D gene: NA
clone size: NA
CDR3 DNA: TGTGCCAGCAGCGAGGGCCCGGGGCGCTACGAGCAGTACTTC
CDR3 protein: CASSEGPGRYEQYF

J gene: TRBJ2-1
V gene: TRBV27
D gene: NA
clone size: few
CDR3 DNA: TGTGCCAGCAGCCTCTCCAAAGGGCAGTTCTTC
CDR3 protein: CASSLSKGQFF

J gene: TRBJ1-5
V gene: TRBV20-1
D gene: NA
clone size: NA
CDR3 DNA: TGCAGTGCTGGGGAGCCCCAGCATTTT
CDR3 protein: CSAGEPQHF

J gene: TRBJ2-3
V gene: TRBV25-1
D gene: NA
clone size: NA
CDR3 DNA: TGTGCCAGCAGTGAGAAGCCCCTCAGCACAGATACGCAGTATTTT
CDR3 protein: CASSEKPLSTDTQYF

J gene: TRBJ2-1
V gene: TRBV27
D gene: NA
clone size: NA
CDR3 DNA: TGTGCCAGCAGCCTTGGGGGGGGCCGCAGCTCCTACAATGAGCAGTTCTTC
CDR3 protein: CASSLGGGRSSYNEQFF

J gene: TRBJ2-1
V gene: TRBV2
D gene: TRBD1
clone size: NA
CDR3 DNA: TGTGCCAGCATCGAATGGGGGACAGTCCCCTACAATGAGCAGTTCTTC
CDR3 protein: CASIEWGTVPYNEQFF

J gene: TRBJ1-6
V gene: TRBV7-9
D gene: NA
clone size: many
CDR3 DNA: TGTGCCAGCAGCTTAGCGACTGATTATAATTCACCCCTCCACTTT
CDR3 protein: CASSLATDYNSPLHF

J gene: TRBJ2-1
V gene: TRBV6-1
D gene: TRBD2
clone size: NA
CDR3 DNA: TGTGCCAGCAGTGAAGATTGGGCGGGGGGGAGCTCCTACAATGAGCAGTTCTTC
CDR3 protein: CASSEDWAGGSSYNEQFF

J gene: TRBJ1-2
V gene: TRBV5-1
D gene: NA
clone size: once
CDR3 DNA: TGCGCCAGCAGCGCAAGGACAGTCTCTGGCTACACCTTC
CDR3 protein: CASSARTVSGYTF

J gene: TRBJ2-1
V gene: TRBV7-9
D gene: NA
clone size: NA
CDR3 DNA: TGTGCCAGCAGCTCCAGCGGTTCCGAGCAGTTCTTC
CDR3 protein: CASSSSGSEQFF

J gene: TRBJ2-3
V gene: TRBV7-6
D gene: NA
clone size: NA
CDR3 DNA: TGTGCCAGCAGCTTAGTGGGCGTTGGCGGCACAGATACGCAGTATTTT
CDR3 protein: CASSLVGVGGTDTQYF

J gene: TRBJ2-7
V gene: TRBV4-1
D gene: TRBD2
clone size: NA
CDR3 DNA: TGCGCCAGCAGCCAAGTTGGCGGGGGACTCTACGAGCAGTACTTC
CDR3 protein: CASSQVGGGLYEQYF

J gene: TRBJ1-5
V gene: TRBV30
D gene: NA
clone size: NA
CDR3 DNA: TGTGCCTGGAGTGAGGGCTGGGAGCCCCAGCATTTT
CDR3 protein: CAWSEGWEPQHF

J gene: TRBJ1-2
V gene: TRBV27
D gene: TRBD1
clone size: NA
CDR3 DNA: TGTGCCAGCAGATGGACAGGGAGGGGCGGCTATGGCTACACCTTC
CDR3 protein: CASRWTGRGGYGYTF

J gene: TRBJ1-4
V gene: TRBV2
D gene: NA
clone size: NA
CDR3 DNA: TGTGCCAGCCTACAGGGACTTGCAACTAATGAAAAACTGTTTTTT
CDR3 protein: CASLQGLATNEKLFF

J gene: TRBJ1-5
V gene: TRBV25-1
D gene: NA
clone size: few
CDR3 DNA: TGTGCCAGCAGTGAGAGAGGGATGGTTCAGCCCCAGCATTTT
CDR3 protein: CASSERGMVQPQHF

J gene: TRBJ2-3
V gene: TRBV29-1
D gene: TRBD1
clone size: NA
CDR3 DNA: TGCAGCGTTGAATGGGTGGGACAGGGTAAGGGGGATACGCAGTATTTT
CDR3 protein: CSVEWVGQGKGDTQYF

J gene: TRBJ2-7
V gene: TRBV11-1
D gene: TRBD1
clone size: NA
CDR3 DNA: TGTGCCAGCAGGTCGACAGGGGGCCTCACCCCCTCCGAGCAGTACTTC
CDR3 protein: CASRSTGGLTPSEQYF

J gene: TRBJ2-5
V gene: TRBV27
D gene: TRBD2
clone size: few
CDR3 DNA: TGTGCCAGCAGTTTATACGGGGGGCAAGAGACCCAGTACTTC
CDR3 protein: CASSLYGGQETQYF

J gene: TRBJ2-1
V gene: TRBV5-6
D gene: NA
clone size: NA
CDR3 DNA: TGTGCCAGCAGCTTGGCGCGGGGAGCCCTGCGTTTTGAGCAGTTCTTC
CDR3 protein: CASSLARGALRFEQFF

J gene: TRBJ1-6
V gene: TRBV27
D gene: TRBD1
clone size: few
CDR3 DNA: TGTGCCAGCAGCTATGGACAGGGAGGTTCACCCCTCCACTTT
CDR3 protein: CASSYGQGGSPLHF

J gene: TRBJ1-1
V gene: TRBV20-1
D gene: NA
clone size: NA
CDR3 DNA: TGCAGTGCTAGCGTTTCGGTTGAAGCTTTCTTT
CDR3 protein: CSASVSVEAFF

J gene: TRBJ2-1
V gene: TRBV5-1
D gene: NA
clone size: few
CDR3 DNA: TGCGCCAGCAGCCTCGTCGACAGCAGCGGCGATGAGCAGTTCTTC
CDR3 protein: CASSLVDSSGDEQFF

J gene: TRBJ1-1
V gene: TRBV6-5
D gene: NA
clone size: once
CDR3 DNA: TGTGCCAGCAGTACCCCCTCGGTTCGGCGCACTGAAGCTTTCTTT
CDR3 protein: CASSTPSVRRTEAFF

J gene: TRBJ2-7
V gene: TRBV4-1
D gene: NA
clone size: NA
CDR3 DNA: TGCGCCAGCAGCCAAGGACGGGAGCAGTACTTC
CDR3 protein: CASSQGREQYF

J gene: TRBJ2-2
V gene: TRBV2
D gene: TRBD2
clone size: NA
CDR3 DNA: TGTGCCACCCCGACTAGCGGGGGACGGACCGGGGAGCTGTTTTTT
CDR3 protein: CATPTSGGRTGELFF

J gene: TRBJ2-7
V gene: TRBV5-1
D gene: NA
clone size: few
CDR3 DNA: TGCGCCAGCAGCTTGGTGGTAGGTACCTACGAGCAGTACTTC
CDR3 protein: CASSLVVGTYEQYF

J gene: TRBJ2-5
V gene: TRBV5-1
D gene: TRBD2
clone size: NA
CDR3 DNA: TGCGCCAGCACCTCTGGCGGGGGCCAAGAGACCCAGTACTTC
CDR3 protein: CASTSGGGQETQYF

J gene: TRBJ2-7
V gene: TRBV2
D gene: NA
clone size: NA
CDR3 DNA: TGTGCCAGCATCCGGACAAGGGCCTACGAGCAGTACTTC
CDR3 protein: CASIRTRAYEQYF

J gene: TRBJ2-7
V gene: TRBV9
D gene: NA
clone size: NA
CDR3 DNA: TGTGCCAGCAGCGTAGATGGCTCCTACGAGCAGTACTTC
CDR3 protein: CASSVDGSYEQYF

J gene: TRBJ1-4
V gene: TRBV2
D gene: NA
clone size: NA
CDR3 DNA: TGTGCCAGCAGTTTATCGCCGGGTAATGAAAAACTGTTTTTT
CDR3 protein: CASSLSPGNEKLFF

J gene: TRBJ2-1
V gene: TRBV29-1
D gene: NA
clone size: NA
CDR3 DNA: TGCAGCTCCGGAGACAATGAGCAGTTCTTC
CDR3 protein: CSSGDNEQFF

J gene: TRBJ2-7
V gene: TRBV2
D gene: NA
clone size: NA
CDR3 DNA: TGTGCCAGCAGTCCGTACAGCTCCTACGAGCAGTACTTC
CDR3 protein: CASSPYSSYEQYF

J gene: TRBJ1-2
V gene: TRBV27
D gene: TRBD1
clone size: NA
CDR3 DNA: TGTGCCAGCAGTTTGAGTTTTGGGACAGGGAATGGCTACACCTTC
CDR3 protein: CASSLSFGTGNGYTF